This TCR beta chain was identified during a study of shared clonotypes between healthy human individuals. Study-wide background: Three plates each covered CD4 naive and memory; CD8 naive two, CD8 memory one.

Every immunoSEQ plate was one replicate of a subset's evenly spread DNA. The protocol was immunoSEQ multiplex PCR, while the TCRdb copy is restricted to in-frame clones and leaves out a portion. Found here are about 1.5 million clones, roughly 96% of them singletons; the top ten hold 1% to 1.5%. Specimen: naive CD4+ T cells sorted from blood. The subset was: CD45RA+ positively selected. The clonotype originates from a man aged 30 to 45 in good health.

The CDR3 nucleotides are TGTGCCAGCAGTACTCGGCCCGGGGAGCTGTTTTTT. Translation: CASSTRPGELFF. The chain combines TRBV7-3 with TRBJ2-2; no clear D. V lost 6 bases and J lost 6, with 8 bases in between. Looked up from germline, CDR1 is SGHTA and CDR2 is FQGTGA. The CDR3 has 12 residues. Looking up the rest from reference TRBV7-3 and TRBJ2-2 gives the full variable domain: GAGVSQTPSNKVTEKGKYVELRCDPISGHTALYWYRQSLGQGPEFLIYFQGTGAADDSGLPNDRFFAVRPEGSVSTLKIQRTERGDSAVYLCASSTRPGELFFGEGSRLTVL.